The 18 T cell receptor beta chains given below trace back to one sample, sequenced in a study of PD-L1 blockade in urothelial cancer. The protocol was immunoSEQ multiplex PCR, while the TCRdb copy is restricted to in-frame clones and leaves out a portion. Among around 32,000 clones listed, over 70% were seen once. Here the sequenced sample was PBMCs, taken around atezolizumab (anti-PD-L1) treatment. Every receptor here comes from a man aged 45 to 65 with urothelial cancer.

V gene TRBV18 combines with J gene TRBJ2-4; 8 nucleotides line up with TRBD2. Germline values: CDR1 KGHSH, CDR2 LQKENI. J lost 8 bases, V lost 3 bases, and 12 bases had no gene match. The CDR3 is 16 amino acids. The CDR3 loop reads CASSPDPSGRRDIQYF. The CDR3, as DNA: TGTGCCAGCTCACCCGACCCTAGCGGGCGGCGAGACATTCAGTACTTC.

The rearrangement joins TRBV30 to TRBJ1-5; D not certain. V lost 1 base and J lost 0, with 16 bases in between. Germline V CDR1 and CDR2: GTSNPN, SVGIG (reference sequence). The CDR3 loop spans 17 amino acids. The CDR3 DNA reads TGTGCCTGGAGTGGCGGTCGCTCGGAGAATAGCAATCAGCCCCAGCATTTT. Protein sequence: CAWSGGRSENSNQPQHF. The whole variable domain, filled in from reference TRBV30 and TRBJ1-5, reads SQTIHQWPATLVQPVGSPLSLECTVEGTSNPNLYWYRQAAGRGLQLLFYSVGIGQISSEVPQNLSASRPQDRQFILSSKKLLLSDSGFYLCAWSGGRSENSNQPQHFGDGTRLSIL.

The J gene is TRBJ2-3, the V gene TRBV13; D is unresolved. V was trimmed by 3 bases and J by 3 bases, leaving 13 bases between them. CDR1 and CDR2 from the germline V gene are PRHDT and FYEKMQ (reference sequence). The CDR3 runs to 15 residues. This chain's CDR3 is CASSLGSSGTDTQYF. As DNA, the CDR3 is TGTGCCAGCAGCTTGGGTAGCAGTGGGACAGATACGCAGTATTTT.

The chain's CDR3 is CASRETGSATEAFF. The CDR3 DNA reads TGTGCCAGCAGAGAGACAGGGTCGGCCACTGAAGCTTTCTTT. This chain uses TRBV2 with TRBJ1-1; 7 bases are shared with TRBD1. The CDR3 spans 14 residues. Germline-derived CDR1 and CDR2 are SNHLY and FYNNEI. Losses at the gene ends were 6 bases for V and 4 bases for J; bases not matched to a gene: 8.

This sequence joins TRBV6-1 and TRBJ2-7, with D maybe TRBD1 (6 bases). With 6 bases removed from V and 6 bases from J, the gap between germline ends came to 18 bases. The germline gives CDR1 MNHNS, CDR2 SASEGT. The CDR3 runs to 14 residues. The CDR3 is CASRVTQGLFEQYF. The CDR3 DNA is TGTGCCAGCAGAGTAACACAGGGCTTATTCGAGCAGTACTTC.

This rearrangement joins TRBV2 to TRBJ2-1; 9 bases agree with TRBD2. The germline CDR1 and CDR2 sequences are SNHLY and FYNNEI. The CDR3 totals 15 residues. Unmatched junction bases numbered 7, after V lost 6 bases and J lost 4 bases. CDR3 bases: TGTGCCAGCAGCCTTCCGGGACTAGCTTACAATGAGCAGTTCTTC. Translating gives CASSLPGLAYNEQFF.

J is TRBJ2-1 and V is TRBV6-6; D may be TRBD1 (5 bases). This CDR3 has 15 amino acids. The ends were cut back, 4 bases at V and 0 bases at J, with 10 bases in the middle. Germline assignment: CDR1 MNHNY and CDR2 SVGAGI (reference sequence). DNA for the CDR3: TGTGCCAGCAGTTCCGGACAAAGCTCCTACAATGAGCAGTTCTTC. Translated: CASSSGQSSYNEQFF.

This chain links TRBV9 with TRBJ2-2, with D perhaps matching TRBD2 (6 bases). With 8 bases removed from V and 0 bases from J, the gap between germline ends came to 11 bases. This CDR3 comprises 14 residues. From germline, CDR1 is SGDLS and CDR2 YYNGEE. The CDR3 spells CASGGRPNTGELFF. CDR3 DNA: TGTGCCAGTGGGGGGAGGCCGAACACCGGGGAGCTGTTTTTT.

The chain recombines TRBV25-1 with TRBJ1-2; the D is unclear. V was cut by 8 bases and J by 8 bases, with 9 bases left in between. This CDR3 has 10 amino acids. Per the germline V gene, CDR1 is MGHDK and CDR2 is SYGVNS. In nucleotides, the CDR3 is TGTGCCAGCTGGGCCGCCGGCTACACCTTC. Residues: CASWAAGYTF.

This clone was counted a few times. V gene TRBV5-1 combines with J gene TRBJ2-2, with D possibly TRBD1 on 5 matching bases. CDR1 is SGHRS, CDR2 YFSETQ, per germline. V was cut by 4 bases and J by 0 bases, with 16 bases left in between. The CDR3 totals 17 residues. The CDR3 region has the DNA TGCGCCAGCAGCGGTACTCGACAAGGGGCGAACACCGGGGAGCTGTTTTTT. Residues: CASSGTRQGANTGELFF.

The chain has TRBV5-1 and TRBJ2-3; D is uncertain. V was clipped by 1 base and J by 3 bases, with 3 bases between them. Germline assignment: CDR1 SGHRS and CDR2 YFSETQ. This CDR3 contains 12 residues. In DNA form, the CDR3 reads TGCGCCAGCAGCTTGATAACAGATACGCAGTATTTT. This encodes CASSLITDTQYF.

The chain joins TRBV7-9 to TRBJ2-5, with D possibly matching TRBD2 (5 bases). CDR3 length: 17 residues. Trimming took off 0 bases at V and 2 bases at J, with 16 bases between the two ends. Germline V lookup: CDR1 SEHNR, CDR2 FQNEAQ (reference sequence). The CDR3 reads CASSLARVLAKQETQYF. DNA of the CDR3: TGTGCCAGCAGCTTAGCGAGGGTTTTAGCGAAACAAGAGACCCAGTACTTC.

V is TRBV11-3 and J is TRBJ2-7; D is undetermined. The CDR3 is made up of 14 amino acids. Germline values: CDR1 SGHNT, CDR2 YENEEA. Deletions cut 5 bases from V and 1 base from J, with 12 bases between. The CDR3 protein is CASSLSTNSYEQYF. Written as DNA, the CDR3 is TGTGCCAGCAGCCTCTCGACAAATTCCTACGAGCAGTACTTC.

The chain links TRBV19 to TRBJ2-2; 12 bases match TRBD2. Unmatched junction bases numbered 5, after V lost 5 bases and J lost 7 bases. Germline values: CDR1 LNHDA, CDR2 SQIVND (reference sequence). This CDR3 comprises 15 residues. The CDR3 nucleotides read TGTGCCAGTAGTGGGACTAGCGGGTTCGGCGGGGAGCTGTTTTTT. Protein: CASSGTSGFGGELFF.

This chain joins TRBV11-2 and TRBJ2-5, with D possibly TRBD1 on 6 matching bases. The V gene lost 1 base and the J gene lost 2 bases, with 8 bases spanning the gap. In germline, CDR1 is SGHAT, CDR2 FQNNGV. This CDR3 is built from 14 residues. The CDR3 loop reads CASSLGQAQETQYF. The CDR3 coding sequence is TGTGCCAGCAGCTTAGGACAGGCACAAGAGACCCAGTACTTC. Supplemented by reference TRBV11-2 and TRBJ2-5, the full variable domain reads EAGVAQSPRYKIIEKRQSVAFWCNPISGHATLYWYQQILGQGPKLLIQFQNNGVVDDSQLPKDRFSAERLKGVDSTLKIQPAKLEDSAVYLCASSLGQAQETQYFGPGTRLLVL.

The chain combines TRBV30 with TRBJ2-7, with 7 bases fitting TRBD1. The length of the CDR3 is 12 residues. V trimming: 4 bases; J trimming: 1 base; junction bases outside the gene matches: 1. CDR1 is GTSNPN, CDR2 SVGIG, per germline (reference sequence). Here the CDR3 reads CAWKQGSYEQYF. CDR3 nucleotide sequence: TGTGCCTGGAAACAGGGGTCCTACGAGCAGTACTTC.

The gene calls are TRBV25-1 and TRBJ2-2; D gene unclear. Trimming removed 3 bases from V and 2 bases from J, with 16 bases in between. The germline CDR1 and CDR2 sequences are MGHDK and SYGVNS. The CDR3 is made up of 17 amino acids. CDR3 protein: CASSDGITDFNTGELFF. CDR3 sequence (DNA): TGTGCCAGCAGTGACGGCATAACAGATTTTAACACCGGGGAGCTGTTTTTT.

J is TRBJ2-1 and V is TRBV29-1; D unclear. The CDR3 loop spans 16 amino acids. Germline-derived CDR1 and CDR2 are SQVTM and ANQGSEA. The V end lost 1 base, the J end lost 0 bases, and 13 bases lay between the germline ends. CDR3 residues: CSVEAFGLVSYNEQFF. In DNA, the CDR3 is TGCAGCGTTGAAGCGTTTGGGCTTGTCTCCTACAATGAGCAGTTCTTC.